This T cell receptor (beta chain) is from a study of blood T cell repertoires in COVID-19. On the study more broadly: The cDNA or gDNA used as material had been derived from T cells, B-cell-depleted T cells, or PBMCs.

The CDR3 is 17 residues long. The J segment lost 4 bases and the V segment lost 3 bases, leaving 9 bases of the junction unmatched. The germline CDR1 and CDR2 sequences are KGHSH and LQKENI. In the authors' workflow: Reference gene primer amplification gave estimated nucleated cell counts. Libraries were prepared by immunoSEQ multiplex PCR; TCRdb keeps only in-frame clonotypes and omits some of them. Clonal size and the V and J genes are those of that table, whereas D and trimming came from the DNA. This table has about 240,000 clones, more than 75% appearing once. Source material: peripheral blood. This clonotype was obtained from a woman in her seventies with active or convalescent COVID-19. The chain links TRBV18 to TRBJ1-3; the match to TRBD1 covers 10 bases. As DNA, the CDR3 is TGTGCCAGCTCACCCGCCCCGCGGACAGGGGGGGGAAACACCATATATTTT. This encodes CASSPAPRTGGGNTIYF.